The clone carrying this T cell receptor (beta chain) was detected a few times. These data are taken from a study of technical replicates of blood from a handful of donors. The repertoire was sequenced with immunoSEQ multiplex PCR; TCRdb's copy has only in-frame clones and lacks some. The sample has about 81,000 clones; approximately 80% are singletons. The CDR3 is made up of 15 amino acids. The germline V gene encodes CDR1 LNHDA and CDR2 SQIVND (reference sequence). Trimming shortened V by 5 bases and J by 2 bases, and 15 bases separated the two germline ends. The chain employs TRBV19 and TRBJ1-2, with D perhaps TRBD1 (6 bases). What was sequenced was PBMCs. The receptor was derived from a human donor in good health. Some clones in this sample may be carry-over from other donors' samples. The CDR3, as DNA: TGTGCCAGTAGTCCCTCCTTGGACAGAAACTATGGCTACACCTTC. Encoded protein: CASSPSLDRNYGYTF.